This T cell receptor (beta chain) is drawn from a study of shared clonotypes between healthy human individuals (TCRdb year 2020). A note on the overall study: The cohort included three men and a couple of women between 18 and 49 years of age. Each donor's leukapheresis produced roughly between roughly 0.85 and 9.5 billion PBMCs. For each donor, CD4 naive and CD4 memory were each given three plates, CD8 naive was given two plates, and CD8 memory was given one plate. To increase sequencing depth and limit assay-specific biases, TCR repertoire library preparation and sequencing were carried out by different laboratories using diverse techniques. To estimate repertoire size and how much clonotypes are shared between individuals, the study performed deep sequencing of blood TCR repertoires from a handful of healthy adults. The full study reports these points: Clonotypes shared by all four sorted-subset donors showed higher generation probabilities than non-shared clonotypes. Larger estimated clonotype richness was generally found for naive subsets than for memory subsets. Rarefaction of sorted-subset datasets indicated incomplete sequencing despite the large sequencing depth. When a few donors were compared, the shared fraction of clonotypes was about 5% for naive CD4, about 4% for naive CD8, 2.3% for memory CD4, and 0.4% for memory CD8. Only blood was sampled, and tissue TCR repertoires likely differ from those in blood. The small number of donors limited the genetic and exposure-history diversity represented. Based on pairwise subsampling, the degree of clonotype sharing among donors was expected to be affected by sequencing depth.

The CDR3 spans 15 residues, from the cysteine through the phenylalanine. Only the CDR3 region is kept as DNA, spanning 45 bases read in frame from base 1. A distance of 12 bases separates the germline ends of V and J, which lose 2 bases and 5 bases respectively. The CDR1 and CDR2 encoded by the germline V gene are MDHEN and SYDVKM. This clone was observed a handful of times. This receptor's antigen is unknown. No base qualities exist here, and no much larger clone lies one base off it. The donors were healthy, HIV-negative adults who had no recently reported acute infections or vaccinations. Every donor was a Caucasian adult living in Nashville, Tennessee, USA. CD4+ T cells were enriched through magnetic negative selection, after which naive cells were positively selected on CD45RA and the remaining negative fraction served as the memory subset. After blood collection by leukapheresis, PBMCs were isolated using Ficoll-Histopaque density gradient centrifugation and then cryopreserved in the vapor phase of liquid nitrogen. Analytical flow cytometry was used to check the purity and quantity of every magnetically sorted T cell population. From each sorted fraction, genomic DNA was isolated and quantified by UV absorbance on a Nanodrop 2000c.

Using the deep immunoSEQ assay, multiplex PCR amplified TCR CDR3 regions from genomic DNA. Extracted genomic DNA from each cell subset was spread evenly across all wells of several immunoSEQ 96-well plates, with each plate serving as a replicate. For sorted subsets, roughly 190 ng of genomic DNA, equivalent to about 30,000 T cell genomes, went into each replicate PCR. Purified libraries were quantified with a Qubit 3.0 fluorometer, sized on a Bioanalyzer 2100, and re-quantified with the KAPA Library Quantification kit. Every immunoSEQ 96-well plate was sequenced on a separate single-read 150-cycle Illumina NextSeq 550 flow cell. Per the source publication's procedure: Because the immunoSEQ output included only junctional sequences and no quality scores, the filtering could not be the same as the filtering used for full-length reads. Sequences were annotated with PyIR, a Python wrapper for IgBLAST v1.9, using IMGT germline references to assign V/J genes and CDR3. Any read was removed if the V/J assignment was weak (E-value above 1e-6), the CDR3 was missing, or the read contained stop codons, out-of-frame junctions, or ambiguous translated residues. V3J clonotypes were defined as sequences sharing an identical inferred V gene, J gene, and CDR3 amino acid sequence. Percentage overlap between repertoires was computed as shared unique clonotypes divided by the size of the smaller repertoire. RTK rarefaction, the Chao1 estimator, and Recon v2.1 estimates of unobserved clonotypes were used to assess repertoire richness. OLGA was used to compute generation probabilities for all TCRbeta clonotypes that the gDNA method yielded from several donors. TCRdb took over this immuneACCESS table, retaining in-frame rearrangements with V and J assigned. Such tables are incomplete; in checked studies, under half of the missing clones stem from an unresolved V gene, and the remainder is unexplained. Clone size and V and J calls were adopted from that table, with D and trimming inferred from the DNA. The table for this sample lists about 980,000 clones; about three quarters of them were counted only once. The top ten clonotypes cover over 1.3% of the sample.

The sequenced material came from memory CD4+ T cells sorted from blood. The cell subset or site label corresponds to: CD45RA-negative fraction. This clonotype originated in a man younger than 35 in good health. The chain uses TRBV28 and TRBJ1-4; TRBD1 is perhaps the D gene, given 5 matching bases. The nucleotide sequence is TGTGCCAGCAGTTTACCCAGGGCCGGGAATGAAAAACTGTTTTTT. This codes for CASSLPRAGNEKLFF. With the portions outside the CDR3 filled from the reference TRBV28 and TRBJ1-4 genes, the complete variable region becomes DVKVTQSSRYLVKRTGEKVFLECVQDMDHENMFWYRQDPGLGLRLIYFSYDVKMKEKGDIPEGYSVSREKKERFSLILESASTNQTSMYLCASSLPRAGNEKLFFGSGTQLSVL.